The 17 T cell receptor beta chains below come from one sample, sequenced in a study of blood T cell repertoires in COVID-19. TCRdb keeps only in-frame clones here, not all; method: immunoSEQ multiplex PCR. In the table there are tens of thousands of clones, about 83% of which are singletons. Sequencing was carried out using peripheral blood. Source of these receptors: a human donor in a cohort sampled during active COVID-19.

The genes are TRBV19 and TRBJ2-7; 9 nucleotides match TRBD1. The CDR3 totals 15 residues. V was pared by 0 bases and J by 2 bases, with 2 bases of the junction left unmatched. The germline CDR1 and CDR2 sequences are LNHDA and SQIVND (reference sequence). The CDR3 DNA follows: TGTGCCAGTAGTATAGAACAGGGGGCAACCTACGAGCAGTACTTC. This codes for CASSIEQGATYEQYF.

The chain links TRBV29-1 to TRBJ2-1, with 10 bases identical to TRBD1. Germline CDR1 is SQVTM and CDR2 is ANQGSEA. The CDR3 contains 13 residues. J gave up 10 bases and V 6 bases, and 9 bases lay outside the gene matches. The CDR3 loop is CSVADRGLREQFF. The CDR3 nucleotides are TGCAGCGTGGCTGACAGGGGGCTGAGGGAGCAGTTCTTC.

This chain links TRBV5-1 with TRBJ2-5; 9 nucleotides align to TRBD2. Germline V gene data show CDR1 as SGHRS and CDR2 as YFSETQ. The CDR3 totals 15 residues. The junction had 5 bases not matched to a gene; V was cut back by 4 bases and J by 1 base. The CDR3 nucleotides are TGCGCCAGCAGCAATAGCGGGAGTGGCCAAGAGACCCAGTACTTC. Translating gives CASSNSGSGQETQYF.

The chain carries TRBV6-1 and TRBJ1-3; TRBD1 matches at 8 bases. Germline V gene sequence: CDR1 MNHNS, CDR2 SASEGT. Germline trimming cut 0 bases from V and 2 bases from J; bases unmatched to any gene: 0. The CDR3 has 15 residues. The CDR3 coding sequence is TGTGCCAGCAGTGAAGCGGACAGGGCTGGAAACACCATATATTTT. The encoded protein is CASSEADRAGNTIYF.

The CDR3 loop reads CASRLLREGGYEQYF. CDR3 in DNA: TGTGCCAGCAGGCTTTTGCGGGAGGGGGGCTACGAGCAGTACTTC. The V gene is TRBV2, the J gene TRBJ2-7, with 9 nucleotides matching TRBD2. Trimming took 6 bases from V and 3 from J; bases not matched to a gene: 9. The CDR3 has 15 amino acids. Germline CDR1 SNHLY, CDR2 FYNNEI.

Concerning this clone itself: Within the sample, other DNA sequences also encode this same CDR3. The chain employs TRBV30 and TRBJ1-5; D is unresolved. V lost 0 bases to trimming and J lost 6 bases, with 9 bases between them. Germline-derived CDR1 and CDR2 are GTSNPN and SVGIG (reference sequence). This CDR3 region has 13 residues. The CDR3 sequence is CAWSVQGAQPQHF. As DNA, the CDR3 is TGTGCCTGGAGTGTACAAGGAGCTCAGCCCCAGCATTTT.

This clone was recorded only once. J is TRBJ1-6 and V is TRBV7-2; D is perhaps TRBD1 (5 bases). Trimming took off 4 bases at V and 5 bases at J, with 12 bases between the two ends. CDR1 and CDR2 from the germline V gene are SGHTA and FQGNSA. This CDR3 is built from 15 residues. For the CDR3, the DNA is TGTGCCAGCAGCTACCAGACAGCAAATAATTCACCCCTCCACTTT. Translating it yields CASSYQTANNSPLHF.

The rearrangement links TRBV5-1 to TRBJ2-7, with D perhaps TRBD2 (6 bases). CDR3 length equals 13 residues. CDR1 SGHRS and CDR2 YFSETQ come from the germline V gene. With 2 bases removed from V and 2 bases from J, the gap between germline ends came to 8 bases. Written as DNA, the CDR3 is TGCGCCAGCAGCTTAGGAGGGCCCTACGAGCAGTACTTC. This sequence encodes CASSLGGPYEQYF.

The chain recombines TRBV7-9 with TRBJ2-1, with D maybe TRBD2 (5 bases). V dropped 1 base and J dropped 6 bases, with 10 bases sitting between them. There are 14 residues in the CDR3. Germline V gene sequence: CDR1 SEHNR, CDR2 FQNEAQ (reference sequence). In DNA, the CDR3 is TGTGCCAGCAGCTTAGATGGACTCCTCAATGAGCAGTTCTTC. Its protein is CASSLDGLLNEQFF.

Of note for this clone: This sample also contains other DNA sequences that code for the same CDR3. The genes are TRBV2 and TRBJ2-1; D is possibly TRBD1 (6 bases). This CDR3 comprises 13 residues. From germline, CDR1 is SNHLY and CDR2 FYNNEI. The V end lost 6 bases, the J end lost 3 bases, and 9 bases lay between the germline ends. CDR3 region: CASSGTSYNEQFF. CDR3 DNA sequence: TGTGCCAGCAGCGGGACAAGCTACAATGAGCAGTTCTTC.

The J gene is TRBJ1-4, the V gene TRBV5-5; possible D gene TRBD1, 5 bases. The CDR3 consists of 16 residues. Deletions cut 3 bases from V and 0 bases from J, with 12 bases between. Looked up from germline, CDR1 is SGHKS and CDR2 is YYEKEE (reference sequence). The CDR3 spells CASSSGEEATNEKLFF. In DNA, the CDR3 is TGTGCCAGCAGCTCGGGGGAAGAGGCAACTAATGAAAAACTGTTTTTT.

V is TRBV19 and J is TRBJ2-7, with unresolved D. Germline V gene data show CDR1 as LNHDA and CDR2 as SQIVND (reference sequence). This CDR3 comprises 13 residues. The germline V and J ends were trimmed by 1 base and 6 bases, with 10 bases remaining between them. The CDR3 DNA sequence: TGTGCCAGTAGTATAGGCAGGTACGGCGAGCAGTACTTC. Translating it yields CASSIGRYGEQYF.

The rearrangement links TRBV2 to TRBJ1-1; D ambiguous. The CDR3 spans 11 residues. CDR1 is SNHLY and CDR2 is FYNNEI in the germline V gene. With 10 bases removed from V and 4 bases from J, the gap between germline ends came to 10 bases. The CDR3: CATFQVTEAFF. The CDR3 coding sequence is TGTGCCACCTTCCAGGTCACTGAAGCTTTCTTT.

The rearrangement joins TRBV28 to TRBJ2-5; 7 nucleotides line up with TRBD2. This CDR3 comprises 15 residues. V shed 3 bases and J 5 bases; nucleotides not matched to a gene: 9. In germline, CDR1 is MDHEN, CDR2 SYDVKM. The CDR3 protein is CASSFPSLARETQYF. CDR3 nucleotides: TGTGCCAGCAGTTTCCCCTCACTAGCGAGGGAGACCCAGTACTTC.

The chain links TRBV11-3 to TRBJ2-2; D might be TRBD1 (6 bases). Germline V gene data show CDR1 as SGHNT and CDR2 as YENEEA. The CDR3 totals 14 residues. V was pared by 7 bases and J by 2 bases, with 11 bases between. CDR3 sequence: CASKDSLNTGELFF. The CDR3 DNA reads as TGTGCCAGCAAGGACAGTTTAAACACCGGGGAGCTGTTTTTT. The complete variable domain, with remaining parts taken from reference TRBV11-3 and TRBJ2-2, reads EAGVVQSPRYKIIEKKQPVAFWCNPISGHNTLYWYLQNLGQGPELLIRYENEEAVDDSQLPKDRFSAERLKGVDSTLKIQPAELGDSAVYLCASKDSLNTGELFFGEGSRLTVL.

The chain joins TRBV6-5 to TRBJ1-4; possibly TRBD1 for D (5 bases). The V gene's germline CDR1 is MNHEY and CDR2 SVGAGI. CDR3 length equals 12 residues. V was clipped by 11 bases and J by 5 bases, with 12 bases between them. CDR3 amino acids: CAAGGGNEKLFF. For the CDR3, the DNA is TGTGCCGCCGGGGGTGGGAATGAAAAACTGTTTTTT.

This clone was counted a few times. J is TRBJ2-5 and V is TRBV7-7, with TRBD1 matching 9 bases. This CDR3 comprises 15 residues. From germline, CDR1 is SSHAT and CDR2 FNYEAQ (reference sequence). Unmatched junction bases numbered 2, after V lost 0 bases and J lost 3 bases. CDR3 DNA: TGTGCCAGCAGCTTAGCCGGGACAGGGAAAGAGACCCAGTACTTC. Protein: CASSLAGTGKETQYF.